This TCR beta chain was obtained from a study of T cell changes during pregnancy in multiple sclerosis. Only in-frame clones appear in the TCRdb table, and some are missing; sequencing was by immunoSEQ multiplex PCR. The data contain under 50,000 clones, 70% to 90% of them singletons. The V end was cut by 3 bases, the J end by 2 bases, with 11 bases between. The germline gives CDR1 SGHVS, CDR2 FQNEAQ. The CDR3 is 15 residues long. Sequencing used CD8+ T cells from peripheral blood mononuclear cells, obtained in the first trimester of pregnancy. The source of this sequence is a female donor with multiple sclerosis, enrolled in a pregnancy study. J is TRBJ2-1 and V is TRBV7-8, with D perhaps matching TRBD2 (7 bases). CDR3 sequence: CASSFAGAAYNEQFF. DNA for the CDR3: TGTGCCAGCAGCTTCGCGGGGGCCGCCTACAATGAGCAGTTCTTC.